One sample yielded the 25 T cell receptor beta chains listed below, sequenced in a study of blood T cell repertoires in COVID-19. Libraries were prepared by immunoSEQ multiplex PCR; TCRdb keeps only in-frame clonotypes and omits some of them. The sample shows some 310,000 clones, around 89% of them seen only once. Sequences were obtained from peripheral blood. Receptors were obtained from a woman aged 40 to 49 with COVID-19, enrolled during active disease.

This sequence joins TRBV19 and TRBJ2-5; D is unresolved. The V end lost 4 bases, the J end lost 5 bases, and 8 bases lay between the germline ends. CDR3 length: 12 amino acids. Per germline, CDR1 LNHDA and CDR2 SQIVND (reference sequence). DNA of the CDR3: TGTGCCAGTAGTAGAGGATGGGAGACCCAGTACTTC. Translated, it gives CASSRGWETQYF. The full variable domain, its missing parts supplied by reference TRBV19 and TRBJ2-5, is DGGITQSPKYLFRKEGQNVTLSCEQNLNHDAMYWYRQDPGQGLRLIYYSQIVNDFQKGDIAEGYSVSREKKESFPLTVTSAQKNPTAFYLCASSRGWETQYFGPGTRLLVL.

V gene TRBV29-1 combines with J gene TRBJ2-7, with 8 bases matching TRBD2. The CDR3 has 14 amino acids. The J segment lost 1 base and the V segment lost 4 bases, leaving 6 bases of the junction unmatched. In germline, CDR1 is SQVTM, CDR2 ANQGSEA. The CDR3 region is CSVASGYDSYEQYF. The CDR3 DNA sequence: TGCAGCGTTGCTAGCGGGTATGATTCCTACGAGCAGTACTTC.

This chain links TRBV23-1 with TRBJ1-2, with 10 positions matching TRBD1. TRBV23-1 is noted as an ORF with a role that remains uncertain. CDR3 length: 18 residues. Germline trimming cut 6 bases from V and 4 bases from J; bases unmatched to any gene: 17. The CDR3 reads CASRLDRGQVSPSYGYTF. DNA of the CDR3: TGCGCCAGCAGGCTAGACAGGGGGCAGGTTTCTCCCTCCTATGGCTACACCTTC.

This chain connects TRBV3-1 (or the pseudogene TRBV3-2) to TRBJ1-3; D might be TRBD1 (5 bases). V was cut by 7 bases and J by 0 bases, with 13 bases left in between. This CDR3 spans 15 amino acids. Looked up from germline, CDR1 is LGHDT and CDR2 is YNNKEL (reference sequence). The CDR3 sequence is CASTRGRSSGNTIYF. CDR3 sequence (DNA): TGTGCCAGCACCCGGGGGAGGAGCTCTGGAAACACCATATATTTT.

Details on this clone: Because the CDR3's place on the DNA is in doubt, the DNA is left out and the CDR3 is given as listed by TCRdb. J is TRBJ2-2 and V is TRBV15; TRBD2 reflects the table's D call only, with no check against the DNA. The CDR3 numbers 12 amino acids, ends counted. Germline V gene sequence: CDR1 LNHNV, CDR2 YYDKDF (reference sequence). This CDR3 reads CATSLRAGELFF.

The rearrangement uses TRBV7-2 and TRBJ2-7, with 13 positions matching TRBD2. CDR1 and CDR2 from the germline V gene are SGHTA and FQGNSA. With 1 base clipped from V and 2 bases from J, the junction kept 11 bases outside the gene matches. The CDR3 length is 19 residues. The CDR3 DNA is TGTGCCAGCAGCTTAGTCCACCCGGGACTAGCGGGACCCGCCTACGAGCAGTACTTC. The encoded protein is CASSLVHPGLAGPAYEQYF.

This clone was seen a handful of times. The chain is built from TRBV5-1 and TRBJ1-1; 7 bases line up with TRBD1. V was pared by 1 base and J by 1 base, with 10 bases of the junction left unmatched. Germline loops: CDR1 SGHRS, CDR2 YFSETQ. The CDR3 has 17 residues. CDR3 sequence (DNA): TGCGCCAGCAGCTTGTTTCGAGGGGGCAGGGGGAACACTGAAGCTTTCTTT. Its protein is CASSLFRGGRGNTEAFF.

V is TRBV6-5 and J is TRBJ2-1, with 7 bases fitting TRBD1. J was trimmed by 7 bases and V by 4 bases; bases with no gene match: 1. The CDR3 length is 12 residues. Germline CDR1 reads MNHEY; CDR2 reads SVGAGI. DNA of the CDR3: TGTGCCAGCAGTTGGACAGGTAATGAGCAGTTCTTC. Its protein is CASSWTGNEQFF.

This rearrangement joins TRBV6-2 or TRBV6-3 to TRBJ1-5; the D gene is possibly TRBD1 (6 bases). The V gene lost 6 bases and the J gene lost 3 bases, with 12 bases spanning the gap. Germline-derived CDR1 and CDR2 are MNHEY and SVGEGT. The CDR3 is made up of 14 amino acids. CDR3 sequence (DNA): TGTGCCAGCAGCATGACAGGTATCAATCAGCCCCAGCATTTT. Protein sequence: CASSMTGINQPQHF.

V is TRBV12-5 and J is TRBJ1-1, with 8 bases that match TRBD1. The CDR3 sequence is 15 residues long. V lost 0 bases to trimming and J lost 3 bases; unmatched junction nucleotides: 3. Germline loops: CDR1 LGHNT, CDR2 FRNRAP. The CDR3 here is CASGLVQGAHTEAFF. In nucleotides, the CDR3 is TGTGCTAGTGGTTTGGTTCAGGGGGCCCACACTGAAGCTTTCTTT.

The CDR3 DNA sequence: TGCGCCAGCAGCCACGGAAATTGGGGGGAAAACTATGGCTACACCTTC. Translated, it gives CASSHGNWGENYGYTF. The chain employs TRBV4-3 and TRBJ1-2; D may be TRBD1 (5 bases). The CDR3 is made up of 16 amino acids. The V gene's germline CDR1 is LGHNA and CDR2 YSLEER. V was shortened by 3 bases and J by 2 bases, with 16 bases between the two germline ends.

The V and J genes are TRBV7-3 and TRBJ2-1; 7 nucleotides align to TRBD2. CDR3 length: 14 amino acids. With V trimmed by 5 bases and J by 8 bases, 9 bases remained unmatched. Germline assignment: CDR1 SGHTA and CDR2 FQGTGA. CDR3 residues: CASSPSAGVHEQFF. DNA of the CDR3: TGTGCCAGCAGCCCGTCGGCGGGAGTCCATGAGCAGTTCTTC.

CDR3 bases: TGTGCCAGCAGCTTAGGGGCGGGAGACCCCTACGAGCAGTACTTC. Amino acid sequence: CASSLGAGDPYEQYF. V is TRBV7-2 and J is TRBJ2-7; 7 nucleotides agree with TRBD2. CDR1 and CDR2 from the germline V gene are SGHTA and FQGNSA. The CDR3 consists of 15 residues. V lost 1 base, J lost 2 bases, and 5 bases stayed unmatched.

The chain has TRBV5-1 and TRBJ2-7, with a possible D match to TRBD2 (6 bases). The CDR3 runs to 12 residues. V gave up 6 bases and J gave up 3 bases, with 10 bases separating them. CDR1 SGHRS and CDR2 YFSETQ come from the germline V gene. The CDR3 protein is CASKMEGYEQYF. The CDR3 DNA follows: TGCGCCAGCAAAATGGAGGGCTACGAGCAGTACTTC.

The chain joins TRBV27 to TRBJ2-1, with 10 bases matching TRBD2. This CDR3 region has 16 residues. V dropped 0 bases and J dropped 7; count of bases not matched to a gene: 6. Germline V gives CDR1 MNHEY, CDR2 SMNVEV (reference sequence). CDR3 nucleotide sequence: TGTGCCAGCAGTTTATCCGCCGGGACTAGCGAGAATGAGCAGTTCTTC. Protein product: CASSLSAGTSENEQFF.

The count of this clone is one. CDR3 in DNA: TGTGCCAGCACGAGGGCCGGTACTAATGAAAAACTGTTTTTT. This sequence encodes CASTRAGTNEKLFF. V gene TRBV18 combines with J gene TRBJ1-4, with D uncertain. The V end was cut by 8 bases, the J end by 2 bases, with 12 bases between. The germline V gene has CDR1 KGHSH and CDR2 LQKENI. The CDR3 totals 14 residues.

V gene TRBV21-1 combines with J gene TRBJ1-1. TRBV21-1 is a known pseudogene. The CDR3 is made up of 13 amino acids. CDR3 sequence (DNA): TGTGCCAGCAGAGGGCGGGGGGACACTGAAGCTTTCTTT. This translates into CASRGRGDTEAFF.

The chain links TRBV18 to TRBJ1-5, with TRBD1 matching over 11 bases. The ends lost 3 bases at V and 0 bases at J; junction bases unmatched: 16. The CDR3 sequence is 21 residues long. Germline CDR1 KGHSH, CDR2 LQKENI. The CDR3 sequence: CASSPLSLGQGDWTSNQPQHF. DNA for the CDR3: TGTGCCAGCTCACCCCTCTCGTTGGGACAGGGGGATTGGACTAGCAATCAGCCCCAGCATTTT.

The chain joins TRBV10-1 to TRBJ1-1; 8 nucleotides agree with TRBD1. The V gene's germline CDR1 is WNHNN and CDR2 SYGVQD (reference sequence). The CDR3 runs 15 residues. J lost 1 base, V lost 6 bases, and 7 bases had no gene match. The CDR3 nucleotides are TGCGCCAGCAGGCCCCTAGGACAGGGGAACACTGAAGCTTTCTTT. This sequence encodes CASRPLGQGNTEAFF.

This clone occurred once. The chain combines TRBV4-3 with TRBJ1-5; TRBD1 is a possible D gene (5 bases). Germline loops: CDR1 LGHNA, CDR2 YSLEER. V gave up 0 bases and J gave up 7 bases, with 22 bases separating them. This CDR3 region has 18 residues. CDR3 residues: CASSQDLSGGLSGQPQHF. The CDR3 nucleotides read TGCGCCAGCAGCCAAGATTTATCCGGGGGACTAAGTGGACAGCCCCAGCATTTT.

This chain joins TRBV29-1 and TRBJ1-2; TRBD1 might be the D (5 bases). The CDR3 consists of 13 residues. Germline CDR1 reads SQVTM; CDR2 reads ANQGSEA. V was cut by 4 bases and J by 3 bases, with 12 bases left in between. The CDR3 sequence: CSVAQALDYGYTF. The CDR3 DNA is TGCAGCGTTGCACAGGCTCTGGACTATGGCTACACCTTC.

As to this clone: A junction boundary mismatches the germline segment, possibly from a read error. This rearrangement joins TRBV7-7 to TRBJ2-1; TRBD2 agrees at 8 bases. The CDR3 runs to 20 residues. CDR1 is SSHAT, CDR2 FNYEAQ, per germline (reference sequence). CDR3: CASSKRAGDFNPFSYNEQFF. CDR3 nucleotides: TGTGCTAGCAGCAAAAGAGCGGGAGATTTTAACCCATTCTCCTACAATGAGCAGTTCTTC.

V usage is TRBV7-3 and J usage is TRBJ1-5; no clear D. Trimming shortened V by 3 bases and J by 4 bases, and 13 bases separated the two germline ends. CDR1 and CDR2 from the germline V gene are SGHTA and FQGTGA. CDR3 size: 15 residues. In nucleotides, the CDR3 is TGTGCCAGCAGCTTCGAGGTGGGAGGGAATCAGCCCCAGCATTTT. Amino acid sequence: CASSFEVGGNQPQHF.

This clone came up once. The rearrangement joins TRBV5-4 to TRBJ2-1, with TRBD2 as a possible D gene (5 bases). Germline CDR1 SGHNT, CDR2 YYREEE (reference sequence). The CDR3 runs to 16 residues. Between the trimmed V and J ends, which lost 4 bases and 8 bases, there was a span of 22 bases. The CDR3 sequence is CASSTGRGTETYEQFF. In nucleotides, the CDR3 is TGTGCCAGCAGCACGGGGAGAGGAACCGAGACATATGAGCAGTTCTTC.

The V call is TRBV18, the J call TRBJ1-1; D remains unclear. Trimming shortened V by 2 bases and J by 5 bases, and 12 bases separated the two germline ends. The germline V gene encodes CDR1 KGHSH and CDR2 LQKENI. The CDR3 runs 14 residues. The chain's CDR3 is CASSPGTTGTEAFF. The CDR3 nucleotides read TGTGCCAGCTCACCAGGTACCACGGGGACTGAAGCTTTCTTT.